This entry lists 13 T cell receptor beta chains sequenced from one sample in a study of beta chain features in type 1 diabetes. Their antigens remain unidentified. Every isolated RNA sample was fully reverse transcribed, so sequencing captured expressed TCRB transcripts. Repertoires were generated with immunoSEQ multiplex PCR, while TCRdb's copy carries only in-frame clones and drops some. Here the sample spans a few hundred thousand clones, 15% to 20% being singletons. Regarding the study as a whole: Type 1 diabetes patients showed a moderate but significant shortening of TCRB CDR3s in all four CD4+ subsets.

Specimen: naive CD4+ T cells from blood. The source of these receptors is a man aged 25 to 40 with type 1 diabetes.

CDR3: CASSATSGRAYAEQYF. DNA for the CDR3: TGTGCCAGCAGCGCGACTAGCGGGAGGGCCTACGCGGAGCAGTACTTC. The chain uses TRBV9 and TRBJ2-7; 14 bases line up with TRBD2. V lost 3 bases and J lost 7; bases outside the gene matches: 9. Per germline, CDR1 SGDLS and CDR2 YYNGEE. The CDR3 covers 16 residues.

This clone was recorded a few times. The chain uses TRBV5-1 and TRBJ1-5; D ambiguous. V lost 4 bases to trimming and J lost 3 bases, with 11 bases between them. This CDR3 region has 14 residues. Germline CDR1 SGHRS, CDR2 YFSETQ. This CDR3 is CASSVDGINQPQHF. CDR3 in DNA: TGCGCCAGCAGCGTGGACGGAATCAATCAGCCCCAGCATTTT.

This clone has only a few counts. The sample carries other DNA sequences with the same CDR3. The chain is built from TRBV30 and TRBJ2-6; D gene uncertain. This CDR3 is 11 amino acids long. Trimming shortened V by 8 bases and J by 0 bases, and 2 bases separated the two germline ends. Germline CDR1 is GTSNPN and CDR2 is SVGIG (reference sequence). The CDR3 protein is CAGSGANVLTF. The CDR3 nucleotides read TGTGCCGGCTCTGGGGCCAACGTCCTGACTTTC.

V is TRBV29-1 and J is TRBJ2-7, with TRBD1 matching over 7 bases. The CDR3 contains 14 residues. CDR1 and CDR2 from the germline V gene are SQVTM and ANQGSEA. V lost 5 bases, J lost 8 bases, and 15 bases stayed unmatched. The CDR3 protein is CSVIERGQRGKQYF. DNA of the CDR3: TGCAGCGTTATCGAGAGGGGGCAGAGGGGCAAGCAGTACTTC.

This clone was counted a few times. The chain carries TRBV29-1 and TRBJ2-3; D not certain. V dropped 6 bases and J dropped 2 bases, with 9 bases sitting between them. The CDR3 totals 12 residues. Per germline, CDR1 SQVTM and CDR2 ANQGSEA. The CDR3 DNA is TGCAGCGTGGGCCCTTTCACAGATACGCAGTATTTT. It is translated as CSVGPFTDTQYF.

The sample holds a few counts of this clone. J is TRBJ1-3 and V is TRBV7-9; D remains ambiguous. The V end was cut by 5 bases, the J end by 7 bases, with 6 bases between. Germline loops: CDR1 SEHNR, CDR2 FQNEAQ (reference sequence). CDR3 length equals 11 residues. The CDR3 nucleotides read TGTGCCAGCAGCATCCCTAACACCATATATTTT. Its translation: CASSIPNTIYF.

The chain links TRBV23-1 to TRBJ1-1; the match to TRBD1 covers 10 bases. TRBV23-1 belongs to the ORF category, with a function that is uncertain. V was clipped by 0 bases and J by 5 bases; unmatched bases: 6. The CDR3 runs to 16 residues. CDR3 amino acids: CASSQSTGGRETEAFF. The CDR3 DNA sequence: TGCGCCAGCAGTCAATCGACAGGGGGCAGGGAGACTGAAGCTTTCTTT.

This clone was observed a few times. The chain links TRBV25-1 to TRBJ2-1, with D possibly called TRBD1 or TRBD2 (7 bases each). The germline V gene has CDR1 MGHDK and CDR2 SYGVNS. The CDR3 loop spans 16 amino acids. V gave up 6 bases and J gave up 8 bases, with 23 bases separating them. CDR3 coding DNA: TGTGCCAGCAGGTTGCTCAGGGGGGACTATAATTATGAGCAGTTCTTC. Translated, it gives CASRLLRGDYNYEQFF.

The V and J genes are TRBV27 and TRBJ2-5; TRBD1 is a possible D gene (6 bases). CDR1 MNHEY and CDR2 SMNVEV come from the germline V gene (reference sequence). This CDR3 is built from 16 residues. V lost 6 bases, J lost 2 bases, and 19 bases lay in between. CDR3 loop: CASSLRRTVLQETQYF. The DNA for the CDR3 is TGTGCCAGCAGCCTACGAAGGACAGTACTTCAAGAGACCCAGTACTTC.

This clone was seen more than once but under ten times. This chain uses TRBV20-1 with TRBJ1-1; 8 bases align to TRBD1. J was trimmed by 11 bases and V by 6 bases; bases with no gene match: 8. Germline V gives CDR1 DFQATT, CDR2 SNEGSKA (reference sequence). The CDR3 is made up of 11 amino acids. The DNA for the CDR3 is TGCAGTGCCGTCGGACAGGGTTATGCTTTCTTT. Protein sequence: CSAVGQGYAFF.

This rearrangement joins TRBV11-2 to TRBJ2-3; tentative D call: TRBD2 (6 bases). CDR1 and CDR2 from the germline V gene are SGHAT and FQNNGV. The CDR3 is made up of 18 amino acids. V was cut by 2 bases and J by 1 base, with 19 bases left in between. The CDR3 loop is CASSLSGPSAGRTDTQYF. The CDR3 nucleotides read TGTGCCAGCAGCTTATCGGGGCCCTCGGCGGGGCGCACAGATACGCAGTATTTT.

This clone was found a few times. V and J are TRBV2 and TRBJ2-7; no firm D call. Germline V gene data show CDR1 as SNHLY and CDR2 as FYNNEI. V was cut by 4 bases and J by 5 bases, with 12 bases left in between. The CDR3 is made up of 13 amino acids. CDR3 DNA: TGTGCCAGCAGTGCCTCCGGGTACCACGAGCAGTACTTC. Amino acid sequence: CASSASGYHEQYF.

With respect to this clone: At the DNA level, this CDR3 is encoded by other sequences in the same sample as well. V is TRBV5-1 and J is TRBJ2-3, with 11 nucleotides matching TRBD2. The CDR3 runs 15 residues. The ends lost 0 bases at V and 3 bases at J; junction bases unmatched: 0. Germline V CDR1 and CDR2: SGHRS, YFSETQ. This CDR3 is CASSLGLAGTDTQYF. The CDR3 DNA reads TGCGCCAGCAGCTTGGGACTAGCGGGAACAGATACGCAGTATTTT.